The 13 T cell receptor beta chains in this list originate from one sample, sequenced in a study of cytomegalovirus exposure and HLA in healthy donors. PCR used 60 Vbeta primers and 13 Jbeta primers. Libraries were prepared by immunoSEQ multiplex PCR; TCRdb keeps only in-frame clonotypes and omits some of them. The table includes about 150,000 clones, over 75% detected once. The specimen sequenced was PBMCs. All receptors come from a woman aged 40 to 50 in good health and CMV-seropositive.

V gene TRBV21-1 combines with J gene TRBJ2-6; TRBD1 reflects the table's D call only, with no check against the DNA. TRBV21-1 is given as a pseudogene. The length of the CDR3 is 18 residues. The CDR3 spells CASSKAETAGAGANVLTF. The DNA of the CDR3 is TGTGCCAGCAGCAAAGCGGAAACTGCAGGGGCTGGGGCCAACGTCCTGACTTTC.

The chain couples TRBV5-1 to TRBJ2-1, with D maybe TRBD1 (6 bases). The germline gives CDR1 SGHRS, CDR2 YFSETQ. The CDR3 length is 15 residues. Trimming took 2 bases from V and 8 from J, leaving 17 bases between them. This CDR3 is CASSFVQGRVDEQFF. The CDR3 DNA reads as TGCGCCAGCAGCTTTGTCCAGGGGCGGGTGGATGAGCAGTTCTTC.

V usage is TRBV7-9 and J usage is TRBJ2-2; 11 nucleotides agree with TRBD2. J was trimmed by 6 bases and V by 3 bases; bases with no gene match: 15. This CDR3 is built from 19 residues. Germline-derived CDR1 and CDR2 are SEHNR and FQNEAQ (reference sequence). The DNA of the CDR3 is TGTGCCAGCAGCTTTTCCCAGGGGGAAACTAGCGGGAGTGCCGGGGAGCTGTTTTTT. It codes for CASSFSQGETSGSAGELFF.

This clone appeared once. The chain links TRBV15 to TRBJ1-5; D might be TRBD1 (6 bases). Trimming shortened V by 2 bases and J by 6 bases, and 26 bases separated the two germline ends. The CDR3 totals 19 residues. Germline values: CDR1 LNHNV, CDR2 YYDKDF (reference sequence). CDR3 in DNA: TGTGCCACCAGCAGATATAAGGGGGTATTCAGCCCTGGCCTTCAGCCCCAGCATTTT. Translated, it gives CATSRYKGVFSPGLQPQHF.

This chain links TRBV4-2 with TRBJ1-2; 10 nucleotides line up with TRBD1. The germline V gene has CDR1 LGHNA and CDR2 YNFKEQ. The CDR3 runs to 14 residues. The V and J ends lost 7 bases and 2 bases, in that order; junction bases with no gene match: 4. CDR3 in amino acids: CASKGQGDNYGYTF. The CDR3 DNA reads as TGTGCCAGCAAAGGACAGGGGGACAACTATGGCTACACCTTC.

The V gene is TRBV11-2, the J gene TRBJ2-7, with 7 nucleotides matching TRBD1. CDR1 is SGHAT and CDR2 is FQNNGV in the germline V gene. This CDR3 contains 13 residues. V dropped 3 bases and J dropped 5; count of bases not matched to a gene: 4. The CDR3 nucleotides read TGTGCCAGCAGCTTGAAGGGGGCCCACGAGCAGTACTTC. It encodes CASSLKGAHEQYF.

The chain uses TRBV9 and TRBJ2-2; weak D call: TRBD2 (5 bases). The CDR3 has 13 amino acids. V was pared by 2 bases and J by 6 bases, with 8 bases between. Looked up from germline, CDR1 is SGDLS and CDR2 is YYNGEE. CDR3 DNA: TGTGCCAGCAGCGTCGGGGTACCCGGGGAGCTGTTTTTT. Its protein is CASSVGVPGELFF. Using reference TRBV9 and TRBJ2-2 for the parts outside the CDR3, the full variable domain is DSGVTQTPKHLITATGQRVTLRCSPRSGDLSVYWYQQSLDQGLQFLIQYYNGEERAKGNILERFSAQQFPDLHSELNLSSLELGDSALYFCASSVGVPGELFFGEGSRLTVL.

The chain has TRBV28 and TRBJ2-1; D possibly corresponds to TRBD2 (6 bases). The CDR3 has 13 residues. Germline lookup yields CDR1 MDHEN and CDR2 SYDVKM. The germline V and J ends were trimmed by 5 bases and 10 bases, with 15 bases remaining between them. The CDR3 protein is CASSRDSRGEQFF. DNA of the CDR3: TGTGCCAGCAGTCGGGACTCTCGGGGGGAGCAGTTCTTC.

CDR3 sequence: CASSRVPTGGGEKLFF. The CDR3 nucleotides are TGTGCCAGCAGCCGGGTACCCACAGGGGGAGGTGAAAAACTGTTTTTT. The chain has TRBV5-6 and TRBJ1-4; 8 bases align to TRBD1. Germline loops: CDR1 SGHDT, CDR2 YYEEEE. V gave up 4 bases and J gave up 7 bases; unmatched junction bases: 12. The CDR3 loop spans 16 amino acids. Looking up the rest from reference TRBV5-6 and TRBJ1-4 gives the full variable domain: DAGVTQSPTHLIKTRGQQVTLRCSPKSGHDTVSWYQQALGQGPQFIFQYYEEEERQRGNFPDRFSGHQFPNYSSELNVNALLLGDSALYLCASSRVPTGGGEKLFFGSGTQLSVL.

The V and J genes are TRBV11-2 and TRBJ1-2; D might be TRBD1 (5 bases). From germline, CDR1 is SGHAT and CDR2 FQNNGV. The CDR3 runs 15 residues. V dropped 5 bases and J dropped 3 bases, with 16 bases sitting between them. The CDR3 protein is CASSPRGKGYYGYTF. In nucleotides, the CDR3 is TGTGCCAGCAGCCCCCGTGGGAAGGGGTACTATGGCTACACCTTC.

The gene calls are TRBV6-1 and TRBJ1-5; D might be TRBD1 (5 bases). CDR1 and CDR2 from the germline V gene are MNHNS and SASEGT. The CDR3 loop spans 12 amino acids. Trimming stripped 5 bases from V and 4 bases from J, with 6 bases between. The CDR3 DNA is TGTGCCAGCAGTCAGGGTAATCAGCCCCAGCATTTT. This codes for CASSQGNQPQHF.

This chain joins TRBV5-1 and TRBJ2-1; 7 nucleotides agree with TRBD2. There are 15 residues in the CDR3. V lost 0 bases, J lost 9 bases, and 9 bases stayed unmatched. Germline CDR1 and CDR2: SGHRS and YFSETQ. The CDR3 loop is CASSLEVAGTGEQFF. DNA of the CDR3: TGCGCCAGCAGCTTGGAGGTAGCGGGCACGGGTGAGCAGTTCTTC.

The V call is TRBV28, the J call TRBJ1-2, with 10 nucleotides matching TRBD1. Germline trimming cut 3 bases from V and 2 bases from J; bases unmatched to any gene: 6. The CDR3 spans 16 residues. Germline V gene lookup returns CDR1 MDHEN and CDR2 SYDVKM. The CDR3 DNA reads TGTGCCAGCAGTTTGTTTGGACAGGGGGTAAACTATGGCTACACCTTC. Protein product: CASSLFGQGVNYGYTF.